The text below deals with one T cell receptor beta chain. The junction does not match germline at one end; this may be a read error. The data originate from a study of T cell changes during pregnancy in multiple sclerosis. Profiling relied on immunoSEQ multiplex PCR, and the TCRdb table lists in-frame clones only, not all of them. The sample lists tens of thousands of clones, about 94% occurring once. The starting material was CD8+ T cells from peripheral blood mononuclear cells, obtained after pregnancy. The receptor comes from a female donor with multiple sclerosis, enrolled in a pregnancy study.

The CDR3 is CATSLGQGPNTEAFF. The CDR3 DNA reads as TGTGCCACCAGTCTAGGCCAGGGGCCGAACACTGAAGCTTTCTTT. The chain carries TRBV2 and TRBJ1-1; D perhaps matches TRBD1 (6 bases). Germline V gives CDR1 SNHLY, CDR2 FYNNEI. The CDR3 contains 15 residues.